This TCR beta chain is from a study of blood T cell repertoires in COVID-19. Researchers sorted participants into cohorts using their self-reported clinical history. Two consecutive negative NP/OP PCR tests, clearance, or resolved symptoms defined Cohort 3 recovery. The table came from immunoSEQ multiplex PCR; TCRdb's copy has only in-frame clones and leaves some out. Of 300,000 to 350,000 clones in the sample, over 75% are singletons; the top ten hold 5% to 6%. The CDR3 length is 14 residues. Between the trimmed V and J ends, which lost 0 bases and 2 bases, there was a span of 7 bases. Looked up from germline, CDR1 is MNHEY and CDR2 is SVGAGI.

The rearrangement joins TRBV6-5 to TRBJ1-2; the D gene is possibly TRBD1 (5 bases). The material sequenced was PBMCs or T cells enriched from blood (not recorded which). This clonotype was obtained from a man under 40 who had recovered from COVID-19. The CDR3 DNA follows: TGTGCCAGCAGTTACTCGCCAGGGAACTATGGCTACACCTTC. This sequence encodes CASSYSPGNYGYTF.